This T cell receptor beta chain was sequenced during a study of cytomegalovirus exposure and HLA in healthy donors. The study, taken as a whole, reports: Investigators reported more than 150 TCR beta chains as tied to cytomegalovirus. Analyzed later, most CMV-associated TCR beta chains appeared HLA-restricted.

13 Jbeta primers and 60 Vbeta primers were used for the PCR. Here immunoSEQ multiplex PCR was the method, and the copy in TCRdb shows in-frame clones only, minus some. The sample gives 100,000 or so clones, 76% of which show up once; over 3.5% is in the top ten. Comment on this clone: The antigen is not known.

The sample consisted of PBMCs. The TCR was taken from a woman aged 45-65 years in good health and CMV-seropositive.

The CDR3 DNA sequence: TGTGCCAGCAGCCCGACCTCCGACAGGAGGCAATACAATGAGCAGTTCTTC. Translating it yields CASSPTSDRRQYNEQFF. The rearrangement uses TRBV13 and TRBJ2-1; TRBD1 might be the D (6 bases). Germline assignment: CDR1 PRHDT and CDR2 FYEKMQ (reference sequence). CDR3 length: 17 amino acids. The germline V and J ends were trimmed by 5 bases and 4 bases, with 21 bases remaining between them.